This entry describes one T cell receptor beta chain. The length of the CDR3 is 15 residues. The ends lost 2 bases at V and 10 bases at J; junction bases unmatched: 8. Germline V CDR1 and CDR2: MNHEY, SMNVEV (reference sequence). A multiplex PCR was run with 60 Vbeta primers and 13 Jbeta primers. Clones were sequenced by immunoSEQ multiplex PCR, and TCRdb holds only the in-frame ones, with some missing. The sample has 100,000 to 150,000 clones; roughly 80% are singletons. This record comes from a study of cytomegalovirus exposure and HLA in healthy donors. Sequencing was carried out using PBMCs. This sequence joins TRBV27 and TRBJ1-4; 9 bases are a match to TRBD1. The receptor was derived from a man aged 25 to 40 in good health and CMV-seropositive. In DNA form, the CDR3 reads TGTGCCAGCAGTTTACTAGGGACAGGGTATGGAAAACTGTTTTTT. Protein sequence: CASSLLGTGYGKLFF.